This T cell receptor (beta chain) was identified during a study of HIV-infected patients and healthy controls. All unsorted peripheral T cells were captured because whole blood was used without fractionation. Reverse transcription used around 500 ng RNA and constant-region primers for alpha and beta. Using multiplexing indices, alpha and beta chain libraries were generated apart by chain-specific third strand synthesis. MiXCR, run by TCRdb on the 5' RACE reads, gives a single entry per CDR3 protein. The table has around 16,000 distinct CDR3 sequences, 9.4% seen once. This clonotype appeared many times. Its antigen is not known. Broader study findings: During therapy, HIV-associated CDR3s fell significantly in frequency, while CMV-associated CDR3s did not change significantly. In HIV-infected patients, the apparent post-therapy Gini index recovery did not replicate in size-matched data.

The clonotype originates from an adult in good health. Sequencing was carried out using blood.

The DNA of the CDR3 is TGTGCCAGCAGCTTGGGGACCACCGGGTCCGAGCAGTACTTC. Protein sequence: CASSLGTTGSEQYF. V is TRBV7-2 and J is TRBJ2-7; D may match TRBD1 or TRBD2 (5 bases each). The V end was cut by 3 bases, the J end by 6 bases, with 15 bases between. The length of the CDR3 is 14 residues. Germline CDR1 and CDR2: SGHTA and FQGNSA.